This TCR beta chain was retrieved from a study of blood T cell repertoires in COVID-19. Study details: Specimens from acute and convalescent COVID-19 originated in the United States, Italy and Spain.

This clone has a single count. The data were produced by immunoSEQ multiplex PCR, yet TCRdb's version contains in-frame clones alone and is incomplete. Of over 150,000 clones listed, approximately 80% were seen once; the top ten hold about 3.7%. Sequencing was carried out using PBMCs or T cells enriched from blood (not recorded which). This TCR came from an older woman who had recovered from COVID-19.

CDR3 in amino acids: CASSSRLAGKNEQYF. Written as DNA, the CDR3 is TGTGCCAGCAGCTCTCGACTAGCGGGGAAGAACGAGCAGTACTTC. The chain uses TRBV3-1 (or the pseudogene TRBV3-2) and TRBJ2-7, with 11 bases that match TRBD2. The CDR3 is made up of 15 amino acids. V gave up 5 bases and J gave up 5 bases; unmatched junction bases: 8. Per the germline V gene, CDR1 is LGHDT and CDR2 is YNNKEL (reference sequence).